This T cell receptor beta chain was sequenced in a study of blood T cell repertoires in COVID-19. At the level of the study: Acute and convalescent COVID-19 specimens originated in the United States, Italy and Spain.

The data were produced by immunoSEQ multiplex PCR, yet TCRdb's version contains in-frame clones alone and is incomplete. This sample has some 200,000 clones, with approximately 89% found just once. The material sequenced was peripheral blood. The receptor comes from a woman aged 40 to 50 with acute or convalescent COVID-19.

In nucleotides, the CDR3 is TGTGCCAGCAGTCGCCGCGTGCAGGGGAGTAATGAAAAACTGTTTTTT. It codes for CASSRRVQGSNEKLFF. The V gene is TRBV2, the J gene TRBJ1-4; weak D call: TRBD1 (6 bases). CDR3 length: 16 residues. V lost 5 bases and J 4 bases, leaving 17 bases between the germline ends. Germline values: CDR1 SNHLY, CDR2 FYNNEI.